These 32 T cell receptor beta chains share one sample of origin, sequenced in a study of cytomegalovirus exposure and HLA in healthy donors. The PCR used 60 Vbeta and 13 Jbeta primers. Sequenced by immunoSEQ multiplex PCR; TCRdb stores in-frame clones only, minus some. The profile covers 170,000 or so clones, with roughly 87% appearing a single time and under 0.6% taken by the ten largest. Material: PBMCs. The source is a woman between 45 and 60 years old in good health and CMV-seronegative.

The chain employs TRBV7-2 and TRBJ1-2; D not resolved. The V end lost 3 bases, the J end lost 8 bases, and 7 bases lay between the germline ends. Per the germline V gene, CDR1 is SGHTA and CDR2 is FQGNSA. This CDR3 region has 11 residues. CDR3 sequence: CASSFTGGYTF. CDR3 bases: TGTGCCAGCAGCTTTACGGGGGGCTACACCTTC.

This clone was detected once. The genes are TRBV19 and TRBJ2-6, with D uncertain. V lost 6 bases and J 0 bases, leaving 9 bases between the germline ends. From germline, CDR1 is LNHDA and CDR2 SQIVND (reference sequence). This CDR3 spans 15 amino acids. The CDR3 coding sequence is TGTGCCAGTAGCGGTCATTTCTCTGGGGCCAACGTCCTGACTTTC. Its translation: CASSGHFSGANVLTF. Complete variable domain (other parts from reference TRBV19 and TRBJ2-6): DGGITQSPKYLFRKEGQNVTLSCEQNLNHDAMYWYRQDPGQGLRLIYYSQIVNDFQKGDIAEGYSVSREKKESFPLTVTSAQKNPTAFYLCASSGHFSGANVLTFGAGSRLTVL.

This clone was observed once. This chain links TRBV7-8 with TRBJ1-2; 10 positions agree with TRBD1. Germline V CDR1 and CDR2: SGHVS, FQNEAQ. The CDR3 runs 14 residues. Losses at the gene ends were 1 base for V and 8 bases for J; bases not matched to a gene: 4. The CDR3 sequence is CASSLETGGYGYTF. The CDR3 nucleotides read TGTGCCAGCAGCTTAGAGACAGGGGGCTACGGCTACACCTTC.

V and J are TRBV30 and TRBJ2-7, with D possibly TRBD1 on 6 matching bases. Per the germline V gene, CDR1 is GTSNPN and CDR2 is SVGIG (reference sequence). The length of the CDR3 is 15 residues. V was trimmed by 3 bases and J by 1 base, leaving 16 bases between them. The CDR3 loop is CAWRDDRLGSYEQYF. The DNA for the CDR3 is TGTGCCTGGAGAGATGACAGGCTGGGGTCCTACGAGCAGTACTTC.

The chain couples TRBV28 to TRBJ1-6; 8 nucleotides match TRBD1. V was clipped by 6 bases and J by 5 bases; unmatched bases: 6. This CDR3 is 15 amino acids long. The germline gives CDR1 MDHEN, CDR2 SYDVKM. CDR3 loop: CASRTGDLDNSPLHF. CDR3 nucleotides: TGTGCCAGCAGGACAGGGGACCTGGATAATTCACCCCTCCACTTT.

The chain joins TRBV27 to TRBJ2-3; 7 bases line up with TRBD2. V shed 7 bases, J shed 6 bases, and the junction held 16 bases outside the gene matches. Per the germline V gene, CDR1 is MNHEY and CDR2 is SMNVEV (reference sequence). CDR3 size: 16 residues. The CDR3 DNA follows: TGTGCCAGCAAAAAAAGTCCGACGGGGGGAAAGGATACGCAGTATTTT. Translated, it gives CASKKSPTGGKDTQYF.

This clone was detected only once. The chain joins TRBV5-4 to TRBJ2-2, with D possibly being TRBD2 (5 bases). This CDR3 contains 16 residues. In germline, CDR1 is SGHNT, CDR2 YYREEE (reference sequence). V lost 1 base and J lost 0, with 10 bases in between. The CDR3 region is CASSLFSGANTGELFF. The CDR3 DNA reads as TGTGCCAGCAGCTTGTTCAGCGGCGCGAACACCGGGGAGCTGTTTTTT.

This clone was found a few times. The J gene is TRBJ2-1, the V gene TRBV28, with TRBD2 identical over 10 bases. The V gene's germline CDR1 is MDHEN and CDR2 SYDVKM. The CDR3 is made up of 15 amino acids. Germline trimming cut 6 bases from V and 9 bases from J; bases unmatched to any gene: 11. The CDR3 reads CASSNPGLASGEQFF. CDR3 nucleotide sequence: TGTGCCAGCAGCAATCCGGGACTAGCGTCGGGTGAGCAGTTCTTC.

The chain employs TRBV5-4 and TRBJ2-1; 11 bases align to TRBD2. Germline V gene lookup returns CDR1 SGHNT and CDR2 YYREEE (reference sequence). This CDR3 is built from 18 residues. V was clipped by 1 base and J by 9 bases; unmatched bases: 15. CDR3 protein: CASSLLSLAGGSGSEQFF. The CDR3 DNA reads TGTGCCAGCAGCTTGCTTTCGTTAGCGGGAGGGTCGGGGAGTGAGCAGTTCTTC.

V usage is TRBV11-2 and J usage is TRBJ2-7; D might be TRBD2 (6 bases). The V end was cut by 6 bases, the J end by 12 bases, with 18 bases between. Per germline, CDR1 SGHAT and CDR2 FQNNGV. The CDR3 covers 12 residues. CDR3 residues: CASSNPFQEGYF. The CDR3 region has the DNA TGTGCCAGCAGTAACCCCTTCCAGGAGGGGTACTTC. The entire variable domain, with the rest obtained from reference TRBV11-2 and TRBJ2-7, is as follows: EAGVAQSPRYKIIEKRQSVAFWCNPISGHATLYWYQQILGQGPKLLIQFQNNGVVDDSQLPKDRFSAERLKGVDSTLKIQPAKLEDSAVYLCASSNPFQEGYFGPGTRLTVT.

A single count supports this clone. This sequence joins TRBV7-9 and TRBJ2-1; TRBD2 aligns across 12 bases. With 6 bases clipped from V and 8 bases from J, the junction kept 5 bases outside the gene matches. Germline values: CDR1 SEHNR, CDR2 FQNEAQ (reference sequence). The CDR3 extends over 14 amino acids. CDR3 coding DNA: TGTGCCAGCAGTCGACTAGCGGGAGTGTATGAGCAGTTCTTC. Residues: CASSRLAGVYEQFF.

The chain employs TRBV21-1 and TRBJ2-4; TRBD1 is the table's D call, not checked against the DNA. TRBV21-1 is classified as a pseudogene. The CDR3 extends over 17 amino acids. The CDR3 DNA follows: TGTGCCAGCAGCAAAGTTAGACAGGGACTAGCCAAAAACATTCAGTACTTC. It translates to CASSKVRQGLAKNIQYF.

This chain joins TRBV19 and TRBJ2-1; 7 positions match TRBD1. CDR3 length: 14 residues. V trimming: 4 bases; J trimming: 7 bases; junction bases outside the gene matches: 7. The germline gives CDR1 LNHDA, CDR2 SQIVND (reference sequence). The chain's CDR3 is CASSKGTEGNEQFF. In DNA, the CDR3 is TGTGCCAGTAGTAAGGGGACAGAGGGGAATGAGCAGTTCTTC.

This clone appeared once. This sequence joins TRBV29-1 and TRBJ2-1; the match to TRBD2 covers 7 bases. The junction had 11 bases not matched to a gene; V was cut back by 6 bases and J by 3 bases. This CDR3 contains 15 residues. Germline assignment: CDR1 SQVTM and CDR2 ANQGSEA. CDR3 protein: CSVWGGVYGYNEQFF. The CDR3 bases are TGCAGCGTGTGGGGGGGGGTTTATGGCTACAATGAGCAGTTCTTC.

The chain links TRBV27 to TRBJ1-5; D ambiguous. V was clipped by 8 bases and J by 0 bases, with 14 bases between them. The CDR3 spans 15 residues. Germline V gene sequence: CDR1 MNHEY, CDR2 SMNVEV (reference sequence). The CDR3 reads CASGLMAYSNQPQHF. The CDR3 bases are TGTGCCAGCGGGCTGATGGCCTATAGCAATCAGCCCCAGCATTTT.

The chain uses TRBV5-4 and TRBJ2-7; 8 nucleotides agree with TRBD1. V was clipped by 4 bases and J by 4 bases; unmatched bases: 7. The length of the CDR3 is 14 residues. The germline V gene encodes CDR1 SGHNT and CDR2 YYREEE (reference sequence). The CDR3 reads CASSRGQGAYEQYF. The CDR3 nucleotides are TGTGCCAGCAGCCGGGGGCAGGGGGCATACGAGCAGTACTTC.

The CDR3 loop reads CASSFLDRGDQPQHF. The CDR3 region has the DNA TGTGCCAGCAGTTTTTTAGACAGGGGGGACCAGCCCCAGCATTTT. This chain links TRBV28 with TRBJ1-5; 9 bases are shared with TRBD1. This CDR3 contains 15 residues. V was clipped by 3 bases and J by 7 bases; unmatched bases: 7. The germline gives CDR1 MDHEN, CDR2 SYDVKM.

This clone was detected only a few times. The chain combines TRBV19 with TRBJ1-4, with unresolved D. CDR3 length: 15 residues. Trimming shortened V by 7 bases and J by 7 bases, and 19 bases separated the two germline ends. In germline, CDR1 is LNHDA, CDR2 SQIVND (reference sequence). CDR3 DNA sequence: TGTGCCAGTACCCCTGACGGCGGATACATTGAAAAACTGTTTTTT. Its translation: CASTPDGGYIEKLFF. The complete variable domain, with remaining parts taken from reference TRBV19 and TRBJ1-4, reads DGGITQSPKYLFRKEGQNVTLSCEQNLNHDAMYWYRQDPGQGLRLIYYSQIVNDFQKGDIAEGYSVSREKKESFPLTVTSAQKNPTAFYLCASTPDGGYIEKLFFGSGTQLSVL.

The V and J genes are TRBV11-2 and TRBJ1-1; no clear D gene. Germline V gene data show CDR1 as SGHAT and CDR2 as FQNNGV. Trimming removed 3 bases from V and 2 bases from J, with 7 bases in between. The CDR3 has 13 amino acids. CDR3 region: CASSLTINTEAFF. DNA for the CDR3: TGTGCCAGCAGCTTGACAATTAACACTGAAGCTTTCTTT.

The chain employs TRBV6-5 and TRBJ2-7; D uncertain. The V end was cut by 2 bases, the J end by 0 bases, with 8 bases between. Germline assignment: CDR1 MNHEY and CDR2 SVGAGI. This CDR3 spans 14 amino acids. Here the CDR3 DNA reads TGTGCCAGCAGTTACGATCCGAGCTCCTACGAGCAGTACTTC. This gives the protein CASSYDPSSYEQYF.

This clone was picked up one time. This chain joins TRBV9 and TRBJ2-5; 11 positions match TRBD2. The CDR3 runs to 14 residues. The ends lost 4 bases at V and 13 bases at J; junction bases unmatched: 12. From germline, CDR1 is SGDLS and CDR2 YYNGEE. Here the CDR3 reads CASSPKGTSGGPYF. The DNA of the CDR3 is TGTGCCAGCAGCCCAAAGGGTACTAGCGGGGGACCGTACTTC.

The chain combines TRBV18 with TRBJ2-1, with TRBD2 matching over 9 bases. This CDR3 contains 16 residues. Trimming cost V 6 bases and J 8 bases; bases outside gene matches: 14. In germline, CDR1 is KGHSH, CDR2 LQKENI. The CDR3 DNA sequence: TGTGCCAGCTCCCGGGAGGGGTTTAGCGGGAGCGATGAGCAGTTCTTC. Protein sequence: CASSREGFSGSDEQFF. The variable domain in full, with the rest retrieved from reference TRBV18 and TRBJ2-1, is NAGVMQNPRHLVRRRGQEARLRCSPMKGHSHVYWYRQLPEEGLKFMVYLQKENIIDESGMPKERFSAEFPKEGPSILRIQQVVRGDSAAYFCASSREGFSGSDEQFFGPGTRLTVL.

The chain employs TRBV11-2 and TRBJ2-3, with 9 bases fitting TRBD1. The V gene end was trimmed by 5 bases and the J gene end by 6 bases; junction bases not matched to a gene: 15. Looked up from germline, CDR1 is SGHAT and CDR2 is FQNNGV. The CDR3 extends over 17 amino acids. CDR3 in amino acids: CASSRLIGQGIQDTQYF. The CDR3, as DNA: TGTGCCAGCAGCCGCTTGATTGGACAGGGGATTCAGGATACGCAGTATTTT.

The CDR3 region is CASSLTGRPTDTQYF. The CDR3 DNA sequence: TGTGCCAGCAGCTTAACGGGGCGGCCTACAGATACGCAGTATTTT. The chain employs TRBV7-3 and TRBJ2-3; tentatively, D is TRBD1 (5 bases). The germline CDR1 and CDR2 sequences are SGHTA and FQGTGA. V gave up 0 bases and J gave up 3 bases, with 10 bases separating them. CDR3 size: 15 residues.

This sequence joins TRBV5-6 and TRBJ2-7, with TRBD1 identical over 10 bases. The ends lost 1 base at V and 5 bases at J; junction bases unmatched: 6. Germline CDR1 and CDR2: SGHDT and YYEEEE. The CDR3 consists of 15 residues. CDR3 sequence reads: CASSLLDRGLHEQYF. CDR3 nucleotides: TGTGCCAGCAGCTTGCTGGACAGGGGGTTACACGAGCAGTACTTC.

J is TRBJ2-3 and V is TRBV7-2; possibly TRBD2 for D (6 bases). Germline loops: CDR1 SGHTA, CDR2 FQGNSA. V gave up 8 bases and J gave up 1 base, with 16 bases separating them. The CDR3 loop spans 15 amino acids. As DNA, the CDR3 is TGTGCCAGCGGGACTTACATACCCCGCACAGATACGCAGTATTTT. It yields the protein CASGTYIPRTDTQYF.

A note on this clone: The sample has other DNA sequences that encode this CDR3 too. The J gene is TRBJ1-6, the V gene TRBV7-3, with 9 nucleotides matching TRBD1. The CDR3 length is 14 residues. The ends lost 3 bases at V and 9 bases at J; junction bases unmatched: 3. CDR1 SGHTA and CDR2 FQGTGA come from the germline V gene. Here the CDR3 DNA reads TGTGCCAGCAGCTTGGGGACAGGGTCTTCACCCCTCCACTTT. Amino acids: CASSLGTGSSPLHF.

CDR3 nucleotides: TGCGCCAGCAGCTGGGACAGCCGCTACGAGCAGTACTTC. It translates to CASSWDSRYEQYF. This chain links TRBV5-1 with TRBJ2-7; 7 bases are shared with TRBD1. J gave up 3 bases and V 3 bases, and 3 bases lay outside the gene matches. There are 13 residues in the CDR3. The germline CDR1 and CDR2 sequences are SGHRS and YFSETQ.

This clone was detected a few times. The J gene is TRBJ2-2, the V gene TRBV4-2; 9 bases are a match to TRBD2. Per germline, CDR1 LGHNA and CDR2 YNFKEQ. The CDR3 sequence is 16 residues long. V trimming: 2 bases; J trimming: 2 bases; junction bases outside the gene matches: 3. The CDR3 DNA follows: TGTGCCAGCAGCCAACTTAGCGGGAGTAACACCGGGGAGCTGTTTTTT. This encodes CASSQLSGSNTGELFF.

The chain uses TRBV28 and TRBJ1-3; D not resolved. V was clipped by 1 base and J by 9 bases, with 16 bases between them. Germline values: CDR1 MDHEN, CDR2 SYDVKM. The CDR3 spans 15 residues. For the CDR3, the DNA is TGTGCCAGCAGTTTATCATCGGGGATGGTAGTCACCATATATTTT. It specifies CASSLSSGMVVTIYF.

The chain couples TRBV13 to TRBJ2-7, with 7 bases that match TRBD2. The germline V gene has CDR1 PRHDT and CDR2 FYEKMQ (reference sequence). The CDR3 consists of 21 residues. Trimming removed 4 bases from V and 3 bases from J; junction bases left unmatched: 27. The CDR3 DNA sequence: TGTGCCAGCAGCTCCCTCGGGGGGTGGAGTCTGGGCTCCCTTCCTAACTACGAGCAGTACTTC. Translated, it gives CASSSLGGWSLGSLPNYEQYF. Using reference TRBV13 and TRBJ2-7 for the parts outside the CDR3, the full variable domain is AAGVIQSPRHLIKEKRETATLKCYPIPRHDTVYWYQQGPGQDPQFLISFYEKMQSDKGSIPDRFSAQQFSDYHSELNMSSLELGDSALYFCASSSLGGWSLGSLPNYEQYFGPGTRLTVT.

The gene calls are TRBV5-1 and TRBJ1-2, with unresolved D. CDR1 SGHRS and CDR2 YFSETQ come from the germline V gene. V was shortened by 1 base and J by 3 bases, with 7 bases between the two germline ends. This CDR3 comprises 13 residues. CDR3 sequence: CASSLTVDYGYTF. In DNA, the CDR3 is TGCGCCAGCAGCTTGACGGTAGACTATGGCTACACCTTC.